Detailed here is one TCR beta chain. This CDR3 region has 14 residues. Germline V gene data show CDR1 as MDHEN and CDR2 as SYDVKM. V lost 7 bases and J lost 4; bases outside the gene matches: 9. Each donor was healthy, and each was a bone marrow donor. These data are taken from a study of cytomegalovirus exposure and HLA in healthy donors. Primers for the PCR totalled 60 Vbeta and 13 Jbeta. TCRdb's table, derived via immunoSEQ multiplex PCR, lists solely in-frame clones and lacks some. The sample lists around 160,000 clones, roughly 65% occurring once. The chain combines TRBV28 with TRBJ2-7; 8 nucleotides match TRBD1. This receptor was identified in a woman aged 18 to 35 in good health and CMV-seropositive. The sample taken for sequencing was PBMCs. CDR3 in amino acids: CASTSQDREYEQYF. The CDR3 DNA sequence: TGTGCCAGCACCTCCCAGGACAGGGAATACGAGCAGTACTTC.